This T cell receptor (beta chain) was sequenced during a study of shared T cell receptors in the human thymus. The CDR3 length is 15 residues. V was shortened by 2 bases and J by 1 base, with 11 bases between the two germline ends. Germline CDR1 and CDR2: MNHNY and SVGAGI (reference sequence). Measured with immunoSEQ multiplex PCR; TCRdb has only the in-frame clones, and not every one. The sample yields about 660,000 clones, around 87% seen once. These data also featured in a second study, about human thymus T cells. Turning to that study: Finnish infants who were healthy and having corrective surgery for congenital heart defects made up the donors. Corrective heart surgery yielded resections, and these provided the thymus tissue. Related research has reported that thymic repertoires overlap highly among unrelated individuals.

The chain employs TRBV6-6 and TRBJ1-1; D gene ambiguous. Sequencing was performed on thymocytes. The TCR originated in a boy under two years old with a congenital heart defect. This CDR3 reads CASSYARAGNTEAFF. The CDR3 nucleotides read TGTGCCAGCAGTTACGCCAGAGCAGGGAACACTGAAGCTTTCTTT.